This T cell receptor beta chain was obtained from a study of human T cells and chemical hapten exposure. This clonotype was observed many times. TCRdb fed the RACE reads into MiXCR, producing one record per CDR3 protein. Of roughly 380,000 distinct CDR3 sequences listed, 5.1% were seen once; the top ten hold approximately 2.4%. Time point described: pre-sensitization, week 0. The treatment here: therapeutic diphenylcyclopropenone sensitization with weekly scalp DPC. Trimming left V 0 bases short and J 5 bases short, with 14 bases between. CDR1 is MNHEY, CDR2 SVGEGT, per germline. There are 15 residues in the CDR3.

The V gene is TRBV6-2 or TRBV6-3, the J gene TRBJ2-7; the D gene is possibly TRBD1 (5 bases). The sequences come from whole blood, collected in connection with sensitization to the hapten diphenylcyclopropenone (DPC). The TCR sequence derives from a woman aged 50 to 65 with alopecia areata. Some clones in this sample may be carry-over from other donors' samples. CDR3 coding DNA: TGTGCCAGCAGTTACTCGAGCAGGGAAGTCGACGAGCAGTACTTC. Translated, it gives CASSYSSREVDEQYF.